The T cell receptor (beta chain) under discussion was sequenced for a study of human T cells and chemical hapten exposure. Study information: Patch tests containing 0.01% DPC, applied to the upper back, were read at 6 days. Small pooled library volume differences chiefly drove per-sample TCR yield variation.

This clonotype appeared many times. One junction end does not reproduce the germline sequence, and a read error may be involved. The time point here: pre-sensitization, week 0. Treatment reported: therapeutic diphenylcyclopropenone sensitization with weekly scalp DPC. Unique molecular identifiers were attached to individual cDNA molecules during library preparation. TCRdb ran MiXCR on the RACE reads and lists one entry per CDR3 protein. Found here are under 300,000 distinct CDR3 sequences, approximately 8.4% of them singletons; the top ten hold under 2.5%. Specimen: whole blood, collected in connection with sensitization to the hapten diphenylcyclopropenone (DPC). The clonotype was recovered from a middle-aged woman with alopecia areata. Some clones in this sample may be carry-over from other donors' samples.

The CDR3 sequence is CASSLAGDTQYF. The CDR3, as DNA: TGTGCCAGCAGTTTAGCGGGAGATACGCAGTATTTT. The chain uses TRBV5-1 and TRBJ2-3, with 7 bases that match TRBD2. This CDR3 comprises 12 residues. Germline V gives CDR1 SGHRS, CDR2 YFSETQ.